This T cell receptor (beta chain) was captured by sequencing in a study of T-cell memory formation after mild COVID-19. This CDR3 has 15 amino acids. Germline CDR1 and CDR2: SGHTA and FQGNSA. Trimming at V came to 7 bases and at J to 5 bases, leaving 10 bases not matched to a gene. This clonotype was observed a few times. TCRdb reprocessed the 5' RACE reads via MiXCR and lists one record per CDR3 protein. The sample records about 290,000 distinct CDR3 sequences, roughly 18% being singletons. The receptor's source is a man between 18 and 29 years old who had mild COVID-19 (a few samples of this study predate the infection). Cell type and time point are not known. This chain joins TRBV7-2 and TRBJ2-2, with TRBD2 identical over 7 bases. Sequencing input: PBMCs or a T cell subset sorted from them (not recorded which). DNA of the CDR3: TGTGCCAGCACCCCCCCGGCGGGGGAAACCGGGGAGCTGTTTTTT. This sequence encodes CASTPPAGETGELFF.